This T cell receptor beta chain was identified in a study of identical twins. The study's findings and limits: Excess sharing between twins was weaker in beta out-of-frame sequences.

As to this clonotype: Its antigen is unidentified.

One entry per CDR3 protein results from TCRdb running MiXCR on the 5' RACE reads. The table lists around 290,000 distinct CDR3 sequences, around 9.7% of them singletons, with 6% to 8.5% in the top ten. The germline V gene has CDR1 MDHEN and CDR2 SYDVKM. This CDR3 is 16 amino acids long. V was cut by 6 bases and J by 4 bases, with 18 bases left in between. The same specimen was also included in a second study, on yellow fever vaccine responses in identical twins.

Sample: CD8+ T cells sorted from blood. This chain uses TRBV28 with TRBJ2-2; D possibly corresponds to TRBD1 (6 bases). The TCR sequence derives from a woman aged 18-35 years in good health. The CDR3 here is CASRTTGPVITGELFF. The CDR3 coding sequence is TGTGCCAGCAGAACTACAGGGCCAGTGATCACCGGGGAGCTGTTTTTT.